One T cell receptor (beta chain) is described in this entry. Its target is not known. The length of the CDR3 is 14 residues. Looked up from germline, CDR1 is ENHRY and CDR2 is SYGVKD. Trimming removed 0 bases at V and 6 bases at J, with 11 bases between. PCR used 60 Vbeta primers and 13 Jbeta primers. Data came from immunoSEQ multiplex PCR; TCRdb stores just in-frame clones and leaves some out. The sample consists of about 150,000 clones, 77% of them appearing once. The data are from a study of cytomegalovirus exposure and HLA in healthy donors. Study conclusions and caveats: Cytomegalovirus-associated TCR beta chains were listed, numbering 150 to 200. In a later analysis, DRB1 alleles had the most associated TCRs; HLA-C alleles the fewest.

This sequence was found in a woman aged 25 to 39 in good health and CMV-seropositive. This rearrangement joins TRBV10-3 to TRBJ1-2, with no clear D. The sequenced material came from PBMCs. CDR3 residues: CAISESSGVHGYTF. CDR3 sequence (DNA): TGTGCCATCAGTGAGTCTTCCGGAGTCCATGGCTACACCTTC.